Reported below is one T cell receptor beta chain. Its antigen is still unknown. The data were taken from a study of T cell repertoires in cytomegalovirus infection. The V and J ends lost 5 bases and 0 bases respectively, with 11 bases between them. This CDR3 has 14 amino acids. Study observations and caveats: Clonotype analysis showed dominance of the ex vivo response by HLA-C-restricted CMV-specific TCR beta clonotypes. Summed frequency of shared TCR beta families picked out CMV carriers who also had the relevant HLA.

TCRdb reprocessed the reads via MiXCR and lists one record per CDR3 protein. The sample carries 360,000 or so distinct CDR3 sequences, 34% recorded once. The gene calls are TRBV12-3 or TRBV12-4 and TRBJ2-7, with unresolved D. Here the sequenced sample was cultured PBMCs, taken from culture after CMV antigen stimulation. The TCR sequence derives from a human donor in good health (CMV status not recorded). Some clones in this sample may be carry-over from other donors' samples. The CDR3 DNA reads TGTGCCAGCAGTACTAACACCTTCTCCTACGAGCAGTACTTC. This encodes CASSTNTFSYEQYF.